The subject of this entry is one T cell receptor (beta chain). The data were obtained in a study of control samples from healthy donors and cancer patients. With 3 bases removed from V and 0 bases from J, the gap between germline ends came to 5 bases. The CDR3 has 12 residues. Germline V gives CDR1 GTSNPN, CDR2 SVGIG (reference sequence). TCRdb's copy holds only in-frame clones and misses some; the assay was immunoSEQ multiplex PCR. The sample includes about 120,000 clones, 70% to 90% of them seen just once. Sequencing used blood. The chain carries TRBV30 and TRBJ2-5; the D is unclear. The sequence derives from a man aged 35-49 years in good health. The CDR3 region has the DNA TGTGCCTGGAGACAAAACCAAGAGACCCAGTACTTC. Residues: CAWRQNQETQYF.